These 10 T cell receptor beta chains originate from one sample sequenced in a study of T cells in Graves' hyperthyroidism and ophthalmopathy. RNA transcripts yielded amplified TCR beta CDR3 regions. An initial round of RT-PCR targeting the TCR CDR3 relied on the HTBI primer set. Each CDR3 protein is one row after TCRdb ran MiXCR on the multiplex PCR reads. The table has around 760,000 distinct CDR3 sequences, 30% to 40% seen once. Sequencing used blood. The source of these receptors is a woman between 40 and 55 years old with Graves' hyperthyroidism.

The chain couples TRBV20-1 to TRBJ2-5, with D possibly TRBD2 on 7 matching bases. The CDR3 runs 13 residues. CDR1 and CDR2 (germline): DFQATT, SNEGSKA (reference sequence). The V and J ends lost 6 bases and 4 bases respectively, with 15 bases between them. The CDR3 DNA sequence: TGCAGTGCGGAGGGGGGGCCCGGAGAGACCCAGTACTTC. This sequence encodes CSAEGGPGETQYF.

This clonotype was seen ten or more times. The chain couples TRBV19 to TRBJ1-2; 7 bases are shared with TRBD1. The germline V gene encodes CDR1 LNHDA and CDR2 SQIVND (reference sequence). Unmatched junction bases numbered 8, after V lost 5 bases and J lost 2 bases. CDR3 length equals 15 residues. This chain's CDR3 is CASSPGGQSNYGYTF. Written as DNA, the CDR3 is TGTGCCAGTAGTCCAGGGGGACAGTCCAACTATGGCTACACCTTC.

This chain uses TRBV6-5 with TRBJ2-7; D is possibly TRBD1 (6 bases). Trimming took off 4 bases at V and 5 bases at J, with 27 bases between the two ends. The germline V gene encodes CDR1 MNHEY and CDR2 SVGAGI. This CDR3 region has 18 residues. CDR3 sequence: CASSFEVGLGTKGDEQYF. The DNA for the CDR3 is TGTGCCAGCAGTTTTGAAGTGGGGCTCGGGACAAAGGGCGACGAGCAGTACTTC.

V and J are TRBV7-2 and TRBJ1-1, with 8 positions matching TRBD1. The CDR3 extends over 15 amino acids. Germline loops: CDR1 SGHTA, CDR2 FQGNSA. The V gene end was trimmed by 5 bases and the J gene end by 6 bases; junction bases not matched to a gene: 11. CDR3 sequence (DNA): TGTGCCAGCAGCGACCGGGACAGGACTCACGCTGAAGCTTTCTTT. Translated, it gives CASSDRDRTHAEAFF.

V and J are TRBV7-9 and TRBJ2-2; D is perhaps TRBD1 (6 bases). Germline V gene lookup returns CDR1 SEHNR and CDR2 FQNEAQ (reference sequence). The CDR3 consists of 15 residues. V lost 5 bases to trimming and J lost 0 bases, with 10 bases between them. CDR3 coding DNA: TGTGCCAGCAGCCCTGGACAGTCGAACACCGGGGAGCTGTTTTTT. Its translation is CASSPGQSNTGELFF. Full variable domain (remainder filled in from reference TRBV7-9 and TRBJ2-2): DTGVSQNPRHKITKRGQNVTFRCDPISEHNRLYWYRQTLGQGPEFLTYFQNEAQLEKSRLLSDRFSAERPKGSFSTLEIQRTEQGDSAMYLCASSPGQSNTGELFFGEGSRLTVL.

This clonotype was seen repeatedly, ten times or more. CDR3 in amino acids: CASSLWDKGRETQYF. For the CDR3, the DNA is TGTGCCAGCAGCCTCTGGGACAAGGGGCGGGAGACCCAGTACTTC. The rearrangement joins TRBV7-9 to TRBJ2-5; D possibly corresponds to TRBD1 (6 bases). Germline values: CDR1 SEHNR, CDR2 FQNEAQ (reference sequence). V dropped 5 bases and J dropped 5 bases, with 18 bases sitting between them. The CDR3 length is 15 residues.

This clonotype was observed a few times. The chain links TRBV10-2 to TRBJ2-2; D remains ambiguous. Germline values: CDR1 WSHSY, CDR2 SAAADI. V was shortened by 4 bases and J by 7 bases, with 4 bases between the two germline ends. This CDR3 has 11 residues. CDR3 nucleotides: TGCGCCAGCAGTGTTGGCGGGGAGCTGTTTTTT. Protein product: CASSVGGELFF.

In its sample, this clonotype was seen many times. The V and J genes are TRBV6-1 and TRBJ1-5; unclear D gene. The CDR3 sequence is 13 residues long. V lost 2 bases to trimming and J lost 7 bases, with 9 bases between them. Germline assignment: CDR1 MNHNS and CDR2 SASEGT. The CDR3, as DNA: TGTGCCAGCAGTGAAACCCCACGACAGCCCCAGCATTTT. Translation: CASSETPRQPQHF.

This clonotype was seen a handful of times. This sequence joins TRBV20-1 and TRBJ2-7; the D gene is possibly TRBD2 (6 bases). The germline gives CDR1 DFQATT, CDR2 SNEGSKA (reference sequence). The ends were cut back, 5 bases at V and 3 bases at J, with 17 bases in the middle. CDR3 length: 14 residues. The CDR3 spells CSAGRSTILYEQYF. In DNA form, the CDR3 reads TGCAGTGCTGGGAGGAGCACTATTCTCTACGAGCAGTACTTC.

In this sample, this clonotype turned up a few times. The rearrangement uses TRBV7-2 and TRBJ2-7; D is perhaps TRBD1 (8 bases). The CDR3 covers 15 residues. Trimming pared 4 bases from V and 3 bases from J, leaving 16 bases between. Germline CDR1 and CDR2: SGHTA and FQGNSA. The CDR3 sequence: CASSSEAGQDYEQYF. The CDR3 coding sequence is TGTGCCAGCAGCTCTGAAGCGGGACAGGACTACGAGCAGTACTTC.